One sample yielded the 17 T cell receptor beta chains listed below, sequenced in a study of cytomegalovirus exposure and HLA in healthy donors. Some clones are missing from TCRdb's copy, which holds only in-frame ones; the method was immunoSEQ multiplex PCR. Of hundreds of thousands of clones listed, more than 75% were seen once; the top ten hold about 2.5%. The sequenced material came from PBMCs. The receptor source for this set is a man aged 18 to 30 in good health and CMV-seronegative.

V is TRBV10-3 and J is TRBJ2-7; 8 bases align to TRBD2. J lost 2 bases, V lost 5 bases, and 5 bases had no gene match. Germline V gives CDR1 ENHRY, CDR2 SYGVKD. CDR3 length: 14 residues. The CDR3 DNA reads TGTGCCATCAGTCGCGGGGGGCCGCCCTACGAGCAGTACTTC. This sequence encodes CAISRGGPPYEQYF.

The rearrangement uses TRBV5-4 and TRBJ1-1; TRBD1 is a possible D gene (5 bases). The CDR3 loop spans 14 amino acids. Trimming left V 4 bases short and J 1 base short, with 11 bases between. Germline V CDR1 and CDR2: SGHNT, YYREEE (reference sequence). Here the CDR3 DNA reads TGTGCCAGCAGCCCGACAGCTTCGAACACTGAAGCTTTCTTT. Protein product: CASSPTASNTEAFF.

This clone was counted between two and nine times. The J gene is TRBJ1-1, the V gene TRBV7-8; D might be TRBD1 (5 bases). Trimming cost V 7 bases and J 4 bases, with 19 bases left between them. The V gene's germline CDR1 is SGHVS and CDR2 FQNEAQ. This CDR3 has 15 residues. CDR3 in amino acids: CASTPQLRGFTEAFF. The CDR3 nucleotides are TGTGCCAGCACCCCCCAACTCCGGGGGTTCACTGAAGCTTTCTTT.

The gene calls are TRBV27 and TRBJ1-6; 8 bases match TRBD1. CDR3 length: 15 amino acids. CDR1 is MNHEY and CDR2 is SMNVEV in the germline V gene (reference sequence). The V segment lost 6 bases and the J segment 9 bases; nucleotides outside the gene matches: 10. The CDR3, as DNA: TGTGCCAGCAGCTCGTCAGGGGGCGGCGGTTCACCCCTCCACTTT. Protein: CASSSSGGGGSPLHF.

The V and J genes are TRBV4-3 and TRBJ2-5; D may be TRBD1 (6 bases). Trimming took off 1 base at V and 5 bases at J, with 14 bases between the two ends. The CDR3 runs to 15 residues. Germline CDR1 LGHNA, CDR2 YSLEER. The CDR3, as DNA: TGCGCCAGCAGCCAAGGCCAGGGGCCTGGGGAGACCCAGTACTTC. The encoded protein is CASSQGQGPGETQYF.

This chain connects TRBV11-2 to TRBJ2-7; 8 positions agree with TRBD2. J gave up 6 bases and V 2 bases, and 9 bases lay outside the gene matches. The germline V gene has CDR1 SGHAT and CDR2 FQNNGV. This CDR3 has 15 residues. The CDR3 is CASSLNPQRGPEQYF. In nucleotides, the CDR3 is TGTGCCAGCAGCTTAAATCCCCAGCGGGGGCCCGAGCAGTACTTC. The whole variable domain, filled in from reference TRBV11-2 and TRBJ2-7, reads EAGVAQSPRYKIIEKRQSVAFWCNPISGHATLYWYQQILGQGPKLLIQFQNNGVVDDSQLPKDRFSAERLKGVDSTLKIQPAKLEDSAVYLCASSLNPQRGPEQYFGPGTRLTVT.

The chain combines TRBV18 with TRBJ1-4, with D perhaps TRBD1 (5 bases). The CDR3 loop spans 15 amino acids. Germline CDR1 KGHSH, CDR2 LQKENI. V shed 3 bases and J shed 7 bases, with 15 bases lying between them. CDR3 DNA sequence: TGTGCCAGCTCACCGAGCGGGGTGCAGGGTGAAAAACTGTTTTTT. This codes for CASSPSGVQGEKLFF.

DNA of the CDR3: TGTGCCAGCAGTTCGGAGGGGGCTAACAACGAGCAGTACTTC. It translates to CASSSEGANNEQYF. The V and J genes are TRBV28 and TRBJ2-7; tentatively, D is TRBD1 (7 bases). Germline values: CDR1 MDHEN, CDR2 SYDVKM. Trimming pared 4 bases from V and 5 bases from J, leaving 15 bases between. This CDR3 comprises 14 residues.

V usage is TRBV10-3 and J usage is TRBJ2-3, with TRBD1 matching 10 bases. Germline assignment: CDR1 ENHRY and CDR2 SYGVKD. The V gene end was trimmed by 8 bases and the J gene end by 2 bases; junction bases not matched to a gene: 7. The CDR3 runs to 15 residues. The CDR3 spells CAIGGQGVTTDTQYF. The CDR3 region has the DNA TGTGCCATCGGAGGACAGGGGGTTACCACAGATACGCAGTATTTT.

V is TRBV30 and J is TRBJ1-2, with D possibly being TRBD1 (6 bases). V was clipped by 8 bases and J by 3 bases, with 22 bases between them. Germline V gives CDR1 GTSNPN, CDR2 SVGIG (reference sequence). The CDR3 runs to 15 residues. This chain's CDR3 is CALLGAGDGDYGYTF. Here the CDR3 DNA reads TGTGCCCTCCTGGGGGCAGGGGATGGAGACTATGGCTACACCTTC.

As to this clone: Distinct nucleotide sequences in the sample also encode this CDR3. V is TRBV7-2 and J is TRBJ2-2; TRBD2 matches at 9 bases. The J segment lost 6 bases and the V segment lost 3 bases, leaving 2 bases of the junction unmatched. The length of the CDR3 is 14 residues. CDR1 SGHTA and CDR2 FQGNSA come from the germline V gene. CDR3 sequence: CASSLAGGPGELFF. Written as DNA, the CDR3 is TGTGCCAGCAGCTTGGCGGGAGGGCCCGGGGAGCTGTTTTTT.

The CDR3 coding sequence is TGTGCCAGCAGCGAAACTAGCGGGAGGTCCCACGAGCAGTACTTC. Protein: CASSETSGRSHEQYF. This rearrangement joins TRBV6-1 to TRBJ2-7, with 12 bases lining up with TRBD2. The CDR3 has 15 amino acids. Germline loops: CDR1 MNHNS, CDR2 SASEGT. V dropped 6 bases and J dropped 5; count of bases not matched to a gene: 8.

Here the CDR3 DNA reads TGTGCCAGTAGTATCGTCCGGGCTGGGGCCAACGTCCTGACTTTC. It translates to CASSIVRAGANVLTF. The chain employs TRBV19 and TRBJ2-6; D not certain. CDR1 is LNHDA, CDR2 SQIVND, per germline (reference sequence). The CDR3 contains 15 residues. V dropped 3 bases and J dropped 2 bases, with 8 bases sitting between them.

V and J are TRBV28 and TRBJ2-1; tentatively, D is TRBD1 (6 bases). The CDR3 sequence is 13 residues long. Germline-derived CDR1 and CDR2 are MDHEN and SYDVKM. V was pared by 3 bases and J by 14 bases, with 17 bases between. CDR3 region: CASSFSDRSREFF. CDR3 nucleotide sequence: TGTGCCAGCAGTTTCTCGGACAGATCCCGAGAGTTCTTC.

The chain recombines TRBV7-2 with TRBJ2-1, with a weak D call TRBD2 (6 bases). This CDR3 spans 15 amino acids. Trimming took 3 bases from V and 1 from J, leaving 10 bases between them. Germline CDR1 SGHTA, CDR2 FQGNSA. CDR3 protein: CASSLTGASYNEQFF. DNA for the CDR3: TGTGCCAGCAGCTTGACGGGAGCATCCTACAATGAGCAGTTCTTC. Variable domain in full (rest from reference TRBV7-2 and TRBJ2-1): GAGVSQSPSNKVTEKGKDVELRCDPISGHTALYWYRQSLGQGLEFLIYFQGNSAPDKSGLPSDRFSAERTGGSVSTLTIQRTQQEDSAVYLCASSLTGASYNEQFFGPGTRLTVL.

The chain couples TRBV19 to TRBJ2-1; D is uncertain. The CDR3 totals 11 residues. V shed 6 bases and J shed 7 bases, with 7 bases lying between them. The germline gives CDR1 LNHDA, CDR2 SQIVND (reference sequence). For the CDR3, the DNA is TGTGCCAGTAGCTTCCTTAATGAGCAGTTCTTC. Translating gives CASSFLNEQFF.

CDR3 sequence reads: CASKASGTGVTKNIQYF. CDR3 sequence (DNA): TGTGCCAGTAAAGCGTCGGGGACAGGGGTCACCAAAAACATTCAGTACTTC. V is TRBV19 and J is TRBJ2-4; 10 bases map to TRBD1. This CDR3 has 17 amino acids. Germline-derived CDR1 and CDR2 are LNHDA and SQIVND (reference sequence). The junction had 11 bases not matched to a gene; V was cut back by 7 bases and J by 2 bases.